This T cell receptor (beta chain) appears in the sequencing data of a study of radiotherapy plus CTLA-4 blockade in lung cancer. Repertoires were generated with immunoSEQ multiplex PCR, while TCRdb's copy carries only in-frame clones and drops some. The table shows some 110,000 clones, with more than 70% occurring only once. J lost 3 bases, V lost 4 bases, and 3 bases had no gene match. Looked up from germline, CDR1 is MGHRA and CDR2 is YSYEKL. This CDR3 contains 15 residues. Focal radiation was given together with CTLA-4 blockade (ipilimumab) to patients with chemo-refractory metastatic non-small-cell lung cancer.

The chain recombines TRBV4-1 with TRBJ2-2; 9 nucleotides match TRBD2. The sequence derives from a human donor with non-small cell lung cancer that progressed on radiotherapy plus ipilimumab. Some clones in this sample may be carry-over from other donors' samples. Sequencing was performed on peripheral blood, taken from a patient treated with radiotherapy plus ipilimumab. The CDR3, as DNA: TGCGCCAGCAGCCGGACTAGCGTAGACACCGGGGAGCTGTTTTTT. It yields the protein CASSRTSVDTGELFF.